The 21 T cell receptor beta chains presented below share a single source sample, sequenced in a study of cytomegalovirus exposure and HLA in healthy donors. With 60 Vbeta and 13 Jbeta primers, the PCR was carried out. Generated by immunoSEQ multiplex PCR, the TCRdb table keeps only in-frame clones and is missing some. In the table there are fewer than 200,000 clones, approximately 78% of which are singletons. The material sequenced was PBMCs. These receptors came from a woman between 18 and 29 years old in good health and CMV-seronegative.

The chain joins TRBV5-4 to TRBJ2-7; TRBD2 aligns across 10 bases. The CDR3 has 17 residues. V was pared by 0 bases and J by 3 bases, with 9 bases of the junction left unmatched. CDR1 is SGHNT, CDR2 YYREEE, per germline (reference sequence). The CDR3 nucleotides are TGTGCCAGCAGCTTGGCCGCTAGCGGGAGCCCGGACTACGAGCAGTACTTC. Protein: CASSLAASGSPDYEQYF.

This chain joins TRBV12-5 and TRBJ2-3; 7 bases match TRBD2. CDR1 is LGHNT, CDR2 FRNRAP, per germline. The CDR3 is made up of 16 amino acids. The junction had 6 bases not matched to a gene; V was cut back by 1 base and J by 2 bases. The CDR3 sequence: CASGLGRKRDTDTQYF. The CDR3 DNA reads TGTGCTAGTGGTTTGGGCCGGAAGCGGGACACAGATACGCAGTATTTT.

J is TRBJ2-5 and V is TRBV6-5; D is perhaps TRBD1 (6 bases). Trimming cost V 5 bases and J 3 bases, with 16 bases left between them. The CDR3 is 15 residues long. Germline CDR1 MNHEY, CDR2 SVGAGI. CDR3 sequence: CASSNPGTPKETQYF. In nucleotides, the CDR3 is TGTGCCAGCAGTAACCCCGGGACACCCAAAGAGACCCAGTACTTC.

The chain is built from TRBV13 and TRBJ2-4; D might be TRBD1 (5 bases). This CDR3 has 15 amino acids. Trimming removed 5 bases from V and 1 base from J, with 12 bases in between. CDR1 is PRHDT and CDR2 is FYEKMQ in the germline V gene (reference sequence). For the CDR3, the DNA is TGTGCCAGCAGCCTACAAGGGGTGGCCAAAAACATTCAGTACTTC. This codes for CASSLQGVAKNIQYF.

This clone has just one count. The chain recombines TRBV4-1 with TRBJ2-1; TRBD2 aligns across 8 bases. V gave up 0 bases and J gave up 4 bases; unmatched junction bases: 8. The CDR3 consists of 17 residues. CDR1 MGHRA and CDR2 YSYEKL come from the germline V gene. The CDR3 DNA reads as TGCGCCAGCAGCCAAGAAGGGGTACTAGCGGCATACAATGAGCAGTTCTTC. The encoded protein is CASSQEGVLAAYNEQFF.

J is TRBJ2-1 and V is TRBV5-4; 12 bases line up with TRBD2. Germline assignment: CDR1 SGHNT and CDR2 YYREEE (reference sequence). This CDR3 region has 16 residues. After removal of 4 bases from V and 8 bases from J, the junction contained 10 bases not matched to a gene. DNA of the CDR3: TGTGCCAGCAGCCGCCCCCTAGCGGGAGGGCCCGATGAGCAGTTCTTC. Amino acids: CASSRPLAGGPDEQFF.

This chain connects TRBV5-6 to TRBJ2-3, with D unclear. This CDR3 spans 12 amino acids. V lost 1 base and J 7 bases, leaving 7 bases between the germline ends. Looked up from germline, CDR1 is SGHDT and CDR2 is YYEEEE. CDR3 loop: CASSLSQYTQYF. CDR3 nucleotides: TGTGCCAGCAGCTTGAGTCAGTATACGCAGTATTTT. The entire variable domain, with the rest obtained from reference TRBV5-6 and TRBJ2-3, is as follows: DAGVTQSPTHLIKTRGQQVTLRCSPKSGHDTVSWYQQALGQGPQFIFQYYEEEERQRGNFPDRFSGHQFPNYSSELNVNALLLGDSALYLCASSLSQYTQYFGPGTRLTVL.

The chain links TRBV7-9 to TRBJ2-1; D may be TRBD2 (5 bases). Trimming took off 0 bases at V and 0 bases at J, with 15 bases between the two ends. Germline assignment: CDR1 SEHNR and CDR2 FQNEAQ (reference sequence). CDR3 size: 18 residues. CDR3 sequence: CASSLASSGDYSYNEQFF. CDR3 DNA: TGTGCCAGCAGCTTAGCATCTTCTGGCGACTACTCCTACAATGAGCAGTTCTTC.

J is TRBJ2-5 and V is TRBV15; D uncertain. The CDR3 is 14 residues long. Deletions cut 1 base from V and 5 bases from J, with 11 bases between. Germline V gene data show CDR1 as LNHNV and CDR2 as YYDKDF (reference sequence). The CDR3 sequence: CATSRVTGPETQYF. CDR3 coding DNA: TGTGCCACCAGCAGAGTTACGGGTCCGGAGACCCAGTACTTC.

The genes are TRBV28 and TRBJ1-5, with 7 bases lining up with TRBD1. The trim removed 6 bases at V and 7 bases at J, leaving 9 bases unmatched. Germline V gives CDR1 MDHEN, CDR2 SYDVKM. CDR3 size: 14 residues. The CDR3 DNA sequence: TGTGCCAGCAGCAACCCCGGACAGGCCCAGCCCCAGCATTTT. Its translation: CASSNPGQAQPQHF.

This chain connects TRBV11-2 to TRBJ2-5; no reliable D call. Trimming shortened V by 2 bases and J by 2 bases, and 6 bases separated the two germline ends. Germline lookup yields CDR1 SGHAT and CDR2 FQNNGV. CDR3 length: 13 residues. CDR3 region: CASSLSSQETQYF. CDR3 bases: TGTGCCAGCAGCTTATCTAGTCAAGAGACCCAGTACTTC.

In DNA, the CDR3 is TGCGCCAGCAGCCAAGATGCTCTCGGACAGACGAACACTGAAGCTTTCTTT. Its protein product is CASSQDALGQTNTEAFF. J is TRBJ1-1 and V is TRBV4-1, with D tentatively TRBD1 (6 bases). CDR1 is MGHRA and CDR2 is YSYEKL in the germline V gene. Trimming stripped 0 bases from V and 1 base from J, with 15 bases between. CDR3 length: 17 residues.

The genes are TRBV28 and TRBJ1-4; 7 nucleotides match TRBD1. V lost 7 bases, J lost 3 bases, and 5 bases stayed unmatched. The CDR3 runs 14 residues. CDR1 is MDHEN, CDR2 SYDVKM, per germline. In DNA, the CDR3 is TGTGCCAGCACCAGAGGGGGCTCTAATGAAAAACTGTTTTTT. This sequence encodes CASTRGGSNEKLFF.

The CDR3 sequence is CASSPGGGAQSYEQYF. The CDR3 DNA reads as TGTGCCAGCTCACCTGGAGGCGGGGCCCAATCCTACGAGCAGTACTTC. The chain is built from TRBV18 and TRBJ2-7, with a possible D match to TRBD2 (6 bases). CDR1 and CDR2 (germline): KGHSH, LQKENI. This CDR3 is 16 amino acids long. V was pared by 3 bases and J by 1 base, with 16 bases between.

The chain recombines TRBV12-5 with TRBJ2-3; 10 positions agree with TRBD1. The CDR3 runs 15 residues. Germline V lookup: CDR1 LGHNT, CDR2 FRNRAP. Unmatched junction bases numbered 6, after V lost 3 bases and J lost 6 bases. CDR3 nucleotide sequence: TGTGCTAGTGGTTTTGGGACAGGGGACTACGATACGCAGTATTTT. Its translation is CASGFGTGDYDTQYF.

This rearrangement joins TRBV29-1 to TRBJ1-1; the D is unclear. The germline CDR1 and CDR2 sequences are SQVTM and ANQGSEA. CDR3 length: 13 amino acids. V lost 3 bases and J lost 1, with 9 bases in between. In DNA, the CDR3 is TGCAGCGTTGATCAGGTAAGGAACACTGAAGCTTTCTTT. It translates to CSVDQVRNTEAFF.

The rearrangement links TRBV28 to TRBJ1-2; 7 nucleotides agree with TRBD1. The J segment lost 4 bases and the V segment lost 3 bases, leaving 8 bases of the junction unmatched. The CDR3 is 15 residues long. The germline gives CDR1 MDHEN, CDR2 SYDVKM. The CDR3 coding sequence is TGTGCCAGCAGTTTCGGTAGCCAGGGGGTCTATGGCTACACCTTC. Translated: CASSFGSQGVYGYTF.

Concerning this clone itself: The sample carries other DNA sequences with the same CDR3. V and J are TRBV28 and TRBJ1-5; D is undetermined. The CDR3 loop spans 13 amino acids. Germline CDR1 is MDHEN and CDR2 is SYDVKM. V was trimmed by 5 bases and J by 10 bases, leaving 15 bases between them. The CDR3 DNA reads TGTGCCAGCAGTCCACAGCTCGGCCAACCCCAGCATTTT. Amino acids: CASSPQLGQPQHF.

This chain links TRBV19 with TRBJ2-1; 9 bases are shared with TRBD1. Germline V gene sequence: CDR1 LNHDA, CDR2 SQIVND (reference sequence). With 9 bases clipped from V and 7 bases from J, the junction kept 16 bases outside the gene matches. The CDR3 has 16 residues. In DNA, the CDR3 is TGTGCCAGACCGCTTTATGGGGACAGGGTCAGGAATGAGCAGTTCTTC. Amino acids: CARPLYGDRVRNEQFF.

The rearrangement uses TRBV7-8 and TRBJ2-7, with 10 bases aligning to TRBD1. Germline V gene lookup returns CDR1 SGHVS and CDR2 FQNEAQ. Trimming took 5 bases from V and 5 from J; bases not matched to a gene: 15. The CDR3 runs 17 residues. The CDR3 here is CASSPRRVGTGVHEQYF. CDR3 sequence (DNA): TGTGCCAGCAGCCCGAGGAGGGTAGGGACAGGGGTCCACGAGCAGTACTTC.

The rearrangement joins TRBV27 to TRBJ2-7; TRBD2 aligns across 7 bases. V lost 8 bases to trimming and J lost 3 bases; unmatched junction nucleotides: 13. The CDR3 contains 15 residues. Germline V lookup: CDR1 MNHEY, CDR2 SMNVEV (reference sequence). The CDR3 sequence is CASRYNRDYFYEQYF. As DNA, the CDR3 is TGTGCCAGCCGCTATAACCGGGACTACTTCTACGAGCAGTACTTC.